This TCR beta chain was profiled in a study of blood T cell repertoires in COVID-19. Looking at the study overall: The United States, Italy and Spain provided the acute and convalescent COVID-19 samples. T cells, B-cell-depleted T cells, or PBMCs provided the cDNA or gDNA that served as material.

During active infection, Seattle patients enrolled and were then monitored through disease. Sequencing was performed with immunoSEQ multiplex PCR; in TCRdb, only in-frame clones are kept and a portion is missing. The sample shows a few hundred thousand clones, approximately 88% of them seen only once. Sequencing input: peripheral blood. This receptor was identified in a woman aged 70-85 years with COVID-19, enrolled during active disease.

The CDR3 here is CASSSNSGSGTDTQYF. CDR3 nucleotides: TGTGCCAGCAGCTCCAATAGCGGGAGCGGTACAGATACGCAGTATTTT. The rearrangement uses TRBV11-2 and TRBJ2-3, with 9 bases that match TRBD2. The V gene end was trimmed by 4 bases and the J gene end by 3 bases; junction bases not matched to a gene: 8. The CDR3 runs 16 residues. Germline-derived CDR1 and CDR2 are SGHAT and FQNNGV.